This T cell receptor beta chain was found in a study of a mutant IDH1 vaccine in newly diagnosed glioma. Time point in this sample: week 11, during vaccination. Each dose delivered 300 ug of mutant IDH1 20-mer peptide subcutaneously with imiquimod. Profiled with immunoSEQ multiplex PCR; TCRdb holds only in-frame clones, not every one. Of under 150,000 clones detected, roughly 90% appear once; the ten largest clones hold 0.6% to 0.7%. This CDR3 comprises 20 residues. Notes on this clone: Antigen unknown.

The receptor was isolated from a woman between 50 and 59 years old with glioma. The chain couples TRBV21-1 to TRBJ2-1; the DNA was not compared with TRBD2, the D call given in the table. TRBV21-1 is termed a pseudogene. This material consisted of PBMCs, taken from a glioma patient whose treatment included an IDH1 peptide vaccine. In DNA, the CDR3 is TGTGCCAGCAGCAAATGGGAGGGTTGTATCCGAAACGGGAGAGCGGGAGAGCAGTTCTTC. Amino acids: CASSKWEGCIRNGRAGEQFF.